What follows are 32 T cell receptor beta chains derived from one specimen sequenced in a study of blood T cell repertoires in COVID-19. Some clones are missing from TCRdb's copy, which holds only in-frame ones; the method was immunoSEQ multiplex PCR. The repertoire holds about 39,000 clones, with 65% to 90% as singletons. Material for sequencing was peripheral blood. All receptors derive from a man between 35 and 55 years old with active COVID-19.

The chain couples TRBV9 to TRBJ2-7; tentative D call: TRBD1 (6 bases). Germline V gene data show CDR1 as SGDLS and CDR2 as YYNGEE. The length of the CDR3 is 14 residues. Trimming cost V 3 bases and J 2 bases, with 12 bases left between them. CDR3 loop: CASSGGQGPYEQYF. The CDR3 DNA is TGTGCCAGCAGCGGGGGGCAGGGGCCCTACGAGCAGTACTTC.

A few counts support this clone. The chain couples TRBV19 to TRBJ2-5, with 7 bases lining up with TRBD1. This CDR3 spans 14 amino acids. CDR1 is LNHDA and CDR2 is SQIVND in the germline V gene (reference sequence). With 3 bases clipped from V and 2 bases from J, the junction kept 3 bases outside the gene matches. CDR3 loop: CASSIARGQETQYF. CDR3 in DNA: TGTGCCAGTAGTATTGCCAGGGGGCAAGAGACCCAGTACTTC.

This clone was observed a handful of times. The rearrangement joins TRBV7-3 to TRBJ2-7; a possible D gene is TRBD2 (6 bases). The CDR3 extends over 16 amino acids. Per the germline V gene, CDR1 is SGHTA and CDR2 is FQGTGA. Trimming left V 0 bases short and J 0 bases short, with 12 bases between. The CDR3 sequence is CASSLTGGPSSYEQYF. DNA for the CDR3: TGTGCCAGCAGCTTAACCGGAGGGCCGAGCTCCTACGAGCAGTACTTC.

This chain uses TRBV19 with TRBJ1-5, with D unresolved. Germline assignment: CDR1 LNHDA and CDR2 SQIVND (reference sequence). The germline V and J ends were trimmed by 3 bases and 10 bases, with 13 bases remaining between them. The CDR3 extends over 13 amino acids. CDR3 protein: CASSMGGRGPQHF. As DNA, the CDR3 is TGTGCCAGTAGTATGGGCGGGCGGGGACCCCAGCATTTT.

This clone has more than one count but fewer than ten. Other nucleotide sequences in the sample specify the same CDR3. Here the CDR3 reads CASSGTGSTDTQYF. CDR3 nucleotide sequence: TGTGCCAGCAGCGGGACAGGGAGCACAGATACGCAGTATTTT. The V and J genes are TRBV7-9 and TRBJ2-3; 9 nucleotides line up with TRBD1. Trimming took 5 bases from V and 0 from J; bases not matched to a gene: 0. The CDR3 totals 14 residues. From germline, CDR1 is SEHNR and CDR2 FQNEAQ (reference sequence).

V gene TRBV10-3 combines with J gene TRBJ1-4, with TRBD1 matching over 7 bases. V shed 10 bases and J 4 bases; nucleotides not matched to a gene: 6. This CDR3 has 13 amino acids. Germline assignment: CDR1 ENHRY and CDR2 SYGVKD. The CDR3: CATSRDSNEKLFF. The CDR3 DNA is TGTGCCACCTCAAGGGACAGTAATGAAAAACTGTTTTTT.

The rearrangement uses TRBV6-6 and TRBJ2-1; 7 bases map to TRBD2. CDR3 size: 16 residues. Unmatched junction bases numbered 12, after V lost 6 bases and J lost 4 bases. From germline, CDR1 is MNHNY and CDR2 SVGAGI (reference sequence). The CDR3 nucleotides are TGTGCCAGCAGCCAAAACGGGGCTAGCGGATACAATGAGCAGTTCTTC. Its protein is CASSQNGASGYNEQFF.

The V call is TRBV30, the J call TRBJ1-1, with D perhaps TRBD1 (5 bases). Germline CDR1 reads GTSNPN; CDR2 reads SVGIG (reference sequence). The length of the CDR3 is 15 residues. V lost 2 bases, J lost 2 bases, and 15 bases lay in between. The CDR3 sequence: CAWSPVGPANTEAFF. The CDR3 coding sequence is TGTGCCTGGAGTCCCGTGGGGCCAGCCAACACTGAAGCTTTCTTT.

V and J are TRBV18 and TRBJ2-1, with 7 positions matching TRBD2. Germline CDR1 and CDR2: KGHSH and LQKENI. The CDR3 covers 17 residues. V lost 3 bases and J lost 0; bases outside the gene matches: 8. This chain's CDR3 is CASSPSGTTYSYNEQFF. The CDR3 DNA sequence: TGTGCCAGCTCACCCTCCGGGACTACTTACTCCTACAATGAGCAGTTCTTC.

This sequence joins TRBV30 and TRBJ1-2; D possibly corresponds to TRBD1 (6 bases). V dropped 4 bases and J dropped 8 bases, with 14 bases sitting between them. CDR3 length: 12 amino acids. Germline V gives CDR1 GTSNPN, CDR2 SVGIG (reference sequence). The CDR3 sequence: CAWTPGVKGYTF. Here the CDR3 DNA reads TGTGCCTGGACCCCAGGGGTGAAAGGCTACACCTTC.

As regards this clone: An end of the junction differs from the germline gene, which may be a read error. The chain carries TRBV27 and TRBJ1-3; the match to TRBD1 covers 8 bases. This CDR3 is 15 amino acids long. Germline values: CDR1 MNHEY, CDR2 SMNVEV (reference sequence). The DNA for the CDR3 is TGTGCCAGCAGTGCCGGACAGGGCTTAGGGAACACCGTATATTTT. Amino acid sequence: CASSAGQGLGNTVYF.

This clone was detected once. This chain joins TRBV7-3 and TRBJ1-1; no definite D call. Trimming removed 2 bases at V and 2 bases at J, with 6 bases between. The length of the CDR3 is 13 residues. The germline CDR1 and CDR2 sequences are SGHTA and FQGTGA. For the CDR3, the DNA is TGTGCCAGCAGCTTATACGGTAACACTGAAGCTTTCTTT. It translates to CASSLYGNTEAFF.

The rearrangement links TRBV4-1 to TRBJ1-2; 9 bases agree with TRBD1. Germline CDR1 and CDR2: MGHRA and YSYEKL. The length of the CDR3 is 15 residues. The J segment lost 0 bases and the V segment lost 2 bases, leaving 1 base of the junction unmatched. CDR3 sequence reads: CASSQRQGANYGYTF. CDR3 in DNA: TGCGCCAGCAGCCAAAGACAGGGGGCTAACTATGGCTACACCTTC.

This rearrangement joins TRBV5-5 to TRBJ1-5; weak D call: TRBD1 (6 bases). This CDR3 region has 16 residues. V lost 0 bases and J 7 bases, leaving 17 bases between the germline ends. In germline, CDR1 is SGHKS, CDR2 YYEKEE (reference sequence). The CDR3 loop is CASSLAGQGRRQPQHF. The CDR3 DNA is TGTGCCAGCAGCTTGGCAGGGCAGGGGAGAAGGCAGCCCCAGCATTTT.

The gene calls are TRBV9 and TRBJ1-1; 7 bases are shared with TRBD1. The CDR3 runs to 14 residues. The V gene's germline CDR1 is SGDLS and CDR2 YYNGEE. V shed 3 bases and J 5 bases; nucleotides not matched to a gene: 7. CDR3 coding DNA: TGTGCCAGCAGCGGAGGGGGCGTAGAAACTGAAGCTTTCTTT. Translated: CASSGGGVETEAFF.

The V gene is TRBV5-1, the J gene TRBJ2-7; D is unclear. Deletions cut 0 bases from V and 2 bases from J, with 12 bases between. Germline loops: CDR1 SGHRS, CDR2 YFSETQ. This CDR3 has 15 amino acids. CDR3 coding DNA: TGCGCCAGCAGCTTGGCCGATGCGGAGACCTACGAGCAGTACTTC. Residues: CASSLADAETYEQYF. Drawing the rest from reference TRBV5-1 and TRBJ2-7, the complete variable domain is KAGVTQTPRYLIKTRGQQVTLSCSPISGHRSVSWYQQTPGQGLQFLFEYFSETQRNKGNFPGRFSGRQFSNSRSEMNVSTLELGDSALYLCASSLADAETYEQYFGPGTRLTVT.

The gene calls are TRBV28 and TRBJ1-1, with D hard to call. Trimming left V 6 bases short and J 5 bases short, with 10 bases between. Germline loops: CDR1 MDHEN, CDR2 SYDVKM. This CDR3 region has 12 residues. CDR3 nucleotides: TGTGCCAGCAGACCCTGGAGTACTGAAGCTTTCTTT. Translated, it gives CASRPWSTEAFF. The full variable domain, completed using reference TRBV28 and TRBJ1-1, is DVKVTQSSRYLVKRTGEKVFLECVQDMDHENMFWYRQDPGLGLRLIYFSYDVKMKEKGDIPEGYSVSREKKERFSLILESASTNQTSMYLCASRPWSTEAFFGQGTRLTVV.

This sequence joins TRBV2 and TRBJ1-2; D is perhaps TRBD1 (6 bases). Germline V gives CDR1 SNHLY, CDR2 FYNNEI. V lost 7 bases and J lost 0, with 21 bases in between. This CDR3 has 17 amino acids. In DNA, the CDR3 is TGTGCCAGCATACAAGGGAACAGGGCGCGGGCTAACTATGGCTACACCTTC. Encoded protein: CASIQGNRARANYGYTF.

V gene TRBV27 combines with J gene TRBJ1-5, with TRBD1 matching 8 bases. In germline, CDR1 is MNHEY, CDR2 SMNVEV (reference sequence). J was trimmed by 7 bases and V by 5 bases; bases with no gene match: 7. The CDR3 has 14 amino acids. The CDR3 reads CASSMGQVDQPQHF. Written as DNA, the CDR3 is TGTGCCAGCAGTATGGGACAGGTCGACCAGCCCCAGCATTTT.

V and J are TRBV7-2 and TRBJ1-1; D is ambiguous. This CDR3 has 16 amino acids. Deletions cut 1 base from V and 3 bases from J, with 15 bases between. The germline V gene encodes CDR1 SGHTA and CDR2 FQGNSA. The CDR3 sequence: CASSLDSYGLYTEAFF. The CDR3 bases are TGTGCCAGCAGCTTAGATTCGTATGGACTGTACACTGAAGCTTTCTTT.

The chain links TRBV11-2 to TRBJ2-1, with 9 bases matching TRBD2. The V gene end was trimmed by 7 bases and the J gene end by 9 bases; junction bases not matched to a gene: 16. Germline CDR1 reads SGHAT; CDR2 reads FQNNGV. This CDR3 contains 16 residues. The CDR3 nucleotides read TGTGCCAGCAACCCGCCGGGTAGCGGGGGTGTTTCTGAGCAGTTCTTC. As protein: CASNPPGSGGVSEQFF.

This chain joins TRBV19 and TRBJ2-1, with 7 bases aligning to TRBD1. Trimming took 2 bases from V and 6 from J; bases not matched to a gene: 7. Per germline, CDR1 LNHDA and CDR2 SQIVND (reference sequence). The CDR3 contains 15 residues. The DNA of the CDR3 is TGTGCCAGTAGTATACAGGGGGTAAGCCGCAATGAGCAGTTCTTC. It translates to CASSIQGVSRNEQFF.

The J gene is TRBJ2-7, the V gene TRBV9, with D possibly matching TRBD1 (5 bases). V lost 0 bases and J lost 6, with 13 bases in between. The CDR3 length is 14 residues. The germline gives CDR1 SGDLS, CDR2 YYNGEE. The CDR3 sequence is CASSVGQGWGEQYF. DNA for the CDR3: TGTGCCAGCAGCGTAGGTCAGGGATGGGGCGAGCAGTACTTC.

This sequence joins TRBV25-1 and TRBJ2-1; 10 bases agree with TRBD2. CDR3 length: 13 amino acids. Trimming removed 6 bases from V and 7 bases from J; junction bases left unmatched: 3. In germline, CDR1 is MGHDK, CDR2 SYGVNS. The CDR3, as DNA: TGTGCCAGCAGCCAAGCGGGAGGGAATGAGCAGTTCTTC. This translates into CASSQAGGNEQFF.

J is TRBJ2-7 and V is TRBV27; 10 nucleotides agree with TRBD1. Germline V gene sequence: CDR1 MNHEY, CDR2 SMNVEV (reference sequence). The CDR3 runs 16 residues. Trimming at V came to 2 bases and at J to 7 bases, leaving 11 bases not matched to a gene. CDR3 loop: CASSLGAGTGVGEQYF. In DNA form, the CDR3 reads TGTGCCAGCAGTTTAGGGGCCGGGACAGGGGTGGGGGAGCAGTACTTC.

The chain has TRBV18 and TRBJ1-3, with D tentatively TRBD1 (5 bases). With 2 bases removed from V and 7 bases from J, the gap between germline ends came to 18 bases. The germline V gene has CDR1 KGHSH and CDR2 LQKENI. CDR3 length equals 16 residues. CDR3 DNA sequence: TGTGCCAGCTCACCAATTGCGGTATCCGGGGGGAACACCATATATTTT. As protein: CASSPIAVSGGNTIYF. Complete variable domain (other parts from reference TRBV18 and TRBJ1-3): NAGVMQNPRHLVRRRGQEARLRCSPMKGHSHVYWYRQLPEEGLKFMVYLQKENIIDESGMPKERFSAEFPKEGPSILRIQQVVRGDSAAYFCASSPIAVSGGNTIYFGEGSWLTVV.

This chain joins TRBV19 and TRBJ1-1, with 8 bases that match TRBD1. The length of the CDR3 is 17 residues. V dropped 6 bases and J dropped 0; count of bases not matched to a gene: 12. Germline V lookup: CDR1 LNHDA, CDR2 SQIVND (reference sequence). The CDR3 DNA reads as TGTGCCAGTAGCACCCGAAGGACAGGGCCCATGAACACTGAAGCTTTCTTT. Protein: CASSTRRTGPMNTEAFF.

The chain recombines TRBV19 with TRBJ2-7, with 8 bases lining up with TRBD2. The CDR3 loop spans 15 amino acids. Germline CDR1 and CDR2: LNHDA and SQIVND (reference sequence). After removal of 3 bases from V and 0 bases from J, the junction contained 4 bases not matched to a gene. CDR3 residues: CASSIRTSYSYEQYF. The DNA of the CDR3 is TGTGCCAGTAGTATTCGGACTAGCTACTCCTACGAGCAGTACTTC.

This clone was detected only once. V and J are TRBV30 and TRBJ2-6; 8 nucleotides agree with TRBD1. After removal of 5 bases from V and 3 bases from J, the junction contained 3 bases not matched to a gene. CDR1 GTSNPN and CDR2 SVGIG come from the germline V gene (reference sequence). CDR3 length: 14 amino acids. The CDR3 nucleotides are TGTGCCTGGGACAGGGGCGGTGGGGCCAACGTCCTGACTTTC. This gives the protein CAWDRGGGANVLTF.

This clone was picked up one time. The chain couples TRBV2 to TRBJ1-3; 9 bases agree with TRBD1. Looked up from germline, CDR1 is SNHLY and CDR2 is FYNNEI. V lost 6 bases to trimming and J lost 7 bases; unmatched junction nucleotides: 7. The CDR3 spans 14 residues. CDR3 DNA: TGTGCCAGCAGCGTTACAGGGGGCGGGAACACCATATATTTT. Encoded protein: CASSVTGGGNTIYF.

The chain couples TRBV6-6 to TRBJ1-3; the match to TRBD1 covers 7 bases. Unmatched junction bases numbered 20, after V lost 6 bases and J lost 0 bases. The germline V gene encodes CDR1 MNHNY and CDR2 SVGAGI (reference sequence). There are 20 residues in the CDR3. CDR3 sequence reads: CASSQRDRLLSFSSGNTIYF. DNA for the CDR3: TGTGCCAGCAGCCAAAGGGACAGACTCCTATCCTTTTCCTCTGGAAACACCATATATTTT.

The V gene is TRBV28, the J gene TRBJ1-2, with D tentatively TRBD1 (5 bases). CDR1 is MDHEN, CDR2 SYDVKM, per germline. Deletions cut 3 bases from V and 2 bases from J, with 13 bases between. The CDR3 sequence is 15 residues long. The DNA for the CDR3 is TGTGCCAGCAGTTTTTTATCGGACATCAACTATGGCTACACCTTC. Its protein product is CASSFLSDINYGYTF.